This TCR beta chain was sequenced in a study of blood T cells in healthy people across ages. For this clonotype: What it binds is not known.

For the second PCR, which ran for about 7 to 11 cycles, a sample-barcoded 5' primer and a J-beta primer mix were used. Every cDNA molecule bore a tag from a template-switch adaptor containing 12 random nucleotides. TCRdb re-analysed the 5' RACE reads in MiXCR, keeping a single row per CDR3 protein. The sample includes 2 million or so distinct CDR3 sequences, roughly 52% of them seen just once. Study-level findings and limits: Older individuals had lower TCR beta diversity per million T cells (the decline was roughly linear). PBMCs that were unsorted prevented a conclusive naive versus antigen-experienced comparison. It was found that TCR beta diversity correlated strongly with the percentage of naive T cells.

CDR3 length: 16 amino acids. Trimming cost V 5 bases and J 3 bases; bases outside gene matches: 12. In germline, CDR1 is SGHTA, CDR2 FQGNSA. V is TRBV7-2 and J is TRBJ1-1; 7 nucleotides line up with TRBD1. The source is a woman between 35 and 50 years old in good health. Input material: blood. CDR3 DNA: TGTGCCAGCAGCCCCGAGACAGGGTGGCTCGACACTGAAGCTTTCTTT. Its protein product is CASSPETGWLDTEAFF. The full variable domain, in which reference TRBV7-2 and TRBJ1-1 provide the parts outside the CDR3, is GAGVSQSPSNKVTEKGKDVELRCDPISGHTALYWYRQSLGQGLEFLIYFQGNSAPDKSGLPSDRFSAERTGGSVSTLTIQRTQQEDSAVYLCASSPETGWLDTEAFFGQGTRLTVV.